The entry that follows covers one TCR beta chain sequence. Its antigen is currently not known. Per-base qualities were not stored, and no clone one base away is much larger. This record belongs to a study of blood T cell repertoires in COVID-19 (dated by TCRdb to about 2020). Regarding the study in general: Samples covering the acute and convalescent phases of COVID-19 were provided by collaborators in the United States, Italy and Spain. The prospective study material was composed of cDNA or gDNA derived from T cells, B-cell-depleted T cells, or PBMCs. Subjects who had been exposed to COVID-19, were actively infected with it, or had recovered from it provided the deeply sampled blood TCRbeta repertoires that made up the dataset. The repertoires were released in a freely available public database intended as a resource for research on the immune response to SARS-CoV-2. Samples came from the ongoing ImmuneRACE study (first 160 participants) plus 1,254 subjects from 6 global collaborators. A de-identified subject ID, COVID-19 status, age in years and sex were almost always included in the sample metadata. HLA class I and class II types, where available, came from metadata supplied by the sample provider rather than from assay-based typing.

Each collaborating institution followed its own protocols to collect whole blood in K2EDTA tubes. For TCRbeta analysis, collaborators shipped samples as frozen whole blood, isolated PBMCs, or DNA extracted from either of those sample types. The immunoSEQ Assay, a bias-controlled multiplex PCR, was used to amplify TCRbeta CDR3 regions from genomic DNA. The authors' analysis ran thus. The number of nucleated cells in each sample was estimated by amplification of reference gene primers within the assay. To quantify the absolute abundance of each unique TCRbeta CDR3 rearrangement, sequence reads were collapsed and filtered. For each sample, productive Simpson clonality was calculated as the square root of Simpson's diversity index over productive rearrangements. What TCRdb holds here is the immuneACCESS table cut down to in-frame rearrangements. Part of the clones is not present; checked against another copy, under half of the missing clones reflect an unresolved V gene, and the others are unexplained. The DNA was the basis for D and trimming; V, J and clone size are from that table. The sample includes around 300,000 clones, with around 90% observed a single time. The ten top clones hold 9.4% of the sample.

Overall study outcomes, separate from this receptor: How much clinical and demographic metadata was included differed by source and by participant, and the metadata was provided uncurated.

This TCR derives from a young man with active or convalescent COVID-19. Sequenced input: peripheral blood.

CDR3 loop: CASSPAAGFDTEAFF. The nucleotides read TGTGCCAGCAGTCCAGCGGCTGGGTTTGACACTGAAGCTTTCTTT. The chain couples TRBV6-6 to TRBJ1-1; no confident D gene assignment can be made. V and J lose 5 bases and 3 bases, and a span of 16 bases separates them. The germline V gene (reference sequence) gives CDR1 as MNHNY and CDR2 as SVGAGI. Reading from cysteine to phenylalanine, the CDR3 counts 15 amino acids. CDR3 DNA only is kept here, 45 bases in frame from base 1.